This record looks at one T cell receptor beta chain sequence and its context. This entry belongs to a study of T cell responses to AZD1222 COVID-19 vaccine. Sequencing used immunoSEQ multiplex PCR; TCRdb keeps in-frame clones, though not all of them. The sample shows approximately 42,000 clones, about 87% of them seen only once. The source of this sequence is an adult who received the AZD1222 COVID-19 vaccine. The sequenced sample was peripheral blood, obtained 28 days after the second AZD1222 dose.

In nucleotides, the CDR3 is TGTGCCAGCAGCGCCCAGGGCACCACAGATACGCAGTATTTT. Translating it yields CASSAQGTTDTQYF. The rearrangement uses TRBV9 and TRBJ2-3, with D possibly TRBD1 on 5 matching bases. Germline-derived CDR1 and CDR2 are SGDLS and YYNGEE. CDR3 length equals 14 residues. V lost 3 bases and J 2 bases, leaving 10 bases between the germline ends.